These T cell receptor beta chains were read from a single sample in a study of blood T cell repertoires in COVID-19. The protocol was immunoSEQ multiplex PCR, while the TCRdb copy is restricted to in-frame clones and leaves out a portion. The sample records approximately 300,000 clones, more than 85% being singletons. The material sequenced was PBMCs or T cells enriched from blood (not recorded which). The receptors derive from a woman aged 30 to 39 who had recovered from COVID-19. CDR3s include the opening cysteine and the closing phenylalanine or tryptophan. The order of the fields is D gene, V gene, J gene, clone size, CDR3 protein, CDR3 DNA. The D gene is left open where the match is weak. A clone size is listed for some rows: how often the clone was seen (once, few, many), or a class if it is expanded.

TRBD2	TRBV7-2	TRBJ2-5	.	CASSLGGLAGLGTQYF	TGTGCCAGCAGCTTAGGAGGTCTAGCGGGCCTTGGGACCCAGTACTTC
.	TRBV5-8	TRBJ2-3	.	CASNFVGTDTQYF	TGTGCCAGCAACTTTGTCGGGACAGATACGCAGTATTTT
.	TRBV5-6	TRBJ1-6	.	CASSLASRNSPLHF	TGTGCCAGCAGCTTGGCGTCTCGGAATTCACCCCTCCACTTT
TRBD1	TRBV7-2	TRBJ1-1	few	CASSLDGGRGEAFF	TGTGCCAGCAGCTTAGACGGTGGCAGGGGGGAAGCTTTCTTT
TRBD1	TRBV7-9	TRBJ1-1	.	CASSPDRGSLAFF	TGTGCCAGCAGCCCCGACAGGGGGTCCCTAGCTTTCTTT
.	TRBV28	TRBJ2-2	.	CASSWTGELFF	TGTGCCAGCAGCTGGACAGGGGAGCTGTTTTTT
.	TRBV28	TRBJ1-3	.	CASTRGSSPSGNTIYF	TGTGCCAGCACCCGAGGGTCTTCTCCCTCTGGAAACACCATATATTTT
TRBD1	TRBV2	TRBJ2-3	.	CASRIGTGRTDTQYF	TGTGCCAGCAGAATTGGGACAGGGCGCACAGATACGCAGTATTTT
TRBD1	TRBV6-5	TRBJ2-5	.	CASSYGQGWVTQYF	TGTGCCAGCAGTTACGGACAGGGATGGGTGACCCAGTACTTC
.	TRBV28	TRBJ2-2	.	CASSLNSILNTGELFF	TGTGCCAGCAGTTTAAACAGCATCCTGAACACCGGGGAGCTGTTTTTT
TRBD2	TRBV24-1	TRBJ2-5	.	CATSDRVAGAGETQYF	TGTGCCACCAGTGACCGAGTAGCGGGAGCCGGAGAGACCCAGTACTTC
.	TRBV6-5	TRBJ1-1	.	CASSYSVGREFVF	TGTGCCAGCAGTTACTCCGTGGGCAGGGAATTCGTCTTT
TRBD2	TRBV11-2	TRBJ2-1	.	CASSRLAGGNNEQFF	TGTGCCAGCAGCCGACTAGCGGGGGGAAACAATGAGCAGTTCTTC
.	TRBV28	TRBJ2-2	.	CASSSGQLNTGELFF	TGTGCCAGCAGCTCAGGACAGTTGAACACCGGGGAGCTGTTTTTT
.	TRBV18	TRBJ2-5	.	CASSPLEVQETQYF	TGTGCCAGCTCACCACTCGAGGTCCAAGAGACCCAGTACTTC
.	TRBV12-5	TRBJ1-2	.	CASALGGTLYGYTF	TGTGCTAGTGCCCTAGGGGGAACCCTCTATGGCTACACCTTC
.	TRBV19	TRBJ1-2	.	CASSIAGNYGYTF	TGTGCCAGTAGTATAGCCGGGAACTATGGCTACACCTTC
TRBD2	TRBV19	TRBJ2-1	.	CASSLAGGPNEQFF	TGTGCCAGTAGCTTAGCGGGAGGGCCGAATGAGCAGTTCTTC
.	TRBV7-3	TRBJ1-1	.	CASSLGYEREGTEAFF	TGTGCCAGCAGCTTAGGGTATGAGAGGGAGGGCACAGAAGCTTTCTTT
.	TRBV27	TRBJ2-7	few	CASSSTSSYEQYF	TGTGCCAGCAGCTCAACGAGCTCCTACGAGCAGTACTTC
.	TRBV28	TRBJ1-5	.	CASTRGVNLLHSNQPQHF	TGTGCCAGCACCCGGGGGGTGAACCTTTTACATAGCAATCAGCCCCAGCATTTT
TRBD1	TRBV6-1	TRBJ1-6	few	CASSEEGAGSPLHF	TGTGCCAGCAGTGAGGAGGGGGCGGGTTCACCCCTCCACTTT